The entry below gives a single T cell receptor beta chain sequence along with its context. Its antigen remains unknown. Collection occurred without any documented infections or immune events in donors. Trimming stripped 5 bases from V and 0 bases from J, with 5 bases between. Germline CDR1 is SGHTA and CDR2 is FQGNSA. The CDR3 length is 12 residues. These data belong to a study of identifying expanded T cells in peripheral blood. Study findings and constraints: About 1.3 clones differed between technical replicates, versus about 15 and 19 over time. Approximately two-week clone count variance significantly increased as total template count grew.

Assay: immunoSEQ multiplex PCR; the TCRdb copy retains only in-frame clones and omits some. The top ten clones hold around 5.6% of a sample with about 100,000 clones, 70% to 90% of them seen once. This chain links TRBV7-2 with TRBJ2-7; D gene ambiguous. Sequencing input: blood. The clonotype originates from a person between 18 and 75 years old in good health. CDR3 in DNA: TGTGCCAGCAGCGAAACCTCCTACGAGCAGTACTTC. Translated, it gives CASSETSYEQYF.